Each of the 6 T cell receptor beta chains below was sequenced from the same sample in a study of T cell responses to AZD1222 COVID-19 vaccine. Clones were read by immunoSEQ multiplex PCR, and TCRdb kept only the in-frame ones, dropping some. The sample records approximately 130,000 clones, 88% being singletons. The specimen comprised peripheral blood, sampled 28 days after the second AZD1222 dose. The receptors originated from an adult who received the AZD1222 COVID-19 vaccine.

The chain is built from TRBV11-2 and TRBJ1-1, with a weak D call TRBD1 (5 bases). V gave up 0 bases and J gave up 9 bases, with 17 bases separating them. Germline CDR1 SGHAT, CDR2 FQNNGV. The CDR3 sequence is 15 residues long. The DNA for the CDR3 is TGTGCCAGCAGCTTAGACCGGTTTGGTGAGGGGAAAGCTTTCTTT. Encoded protein: CASSLDRFGEGKAFF. The whole variable domain, filled in from reference TRBV11-2 and TRBJ1-1, reads EAGVAQSPRYKIIEKRQSVAFWCNPISGHATLYWYQQILGQGPKLLIQFQNNGVVDDSQLPKDRFSAERLKGVDSTLKIQPAKLEDSAVYLCASSLDRFGEGKAFFGQGTRLTVV.

This clone was counted once. The chain recombines TRBV7-6 with TRBJ2-1; 8 bases agree with TRBD2. CDR1 and CDR2 from the germline V gene are SGHVS and FNYEAQ. The CDR3 consists of 16 residues. Trimming removed 5 bases from V and 4 bases from J; junction bases left unmatched: 10. The CDR3, as DNA: TGTGCCAGCAGCAAAGAGGGACTAGATGGTTACAATGAGCAGTTCTTC. Amino acids: CASSKEGLDGYNEQFF.

The chain combines TRBV28 with TRBJ1-5; TRBD1 matches 9 bases. Losses at the gene ends were 7 bases for V and 5 bases for J; bases not matched to a gene: 12. The germline V gene has CDR1 MDHEN and CDR2 SYDVKM. The CDR3 has 16 amino acids. CDR3 protein: CASIRTGARGHQPQHF. The DNA for the CDR3 is TGTGCCAGCATCCGGACAGGGGCCAGGGGGCATCAGCCCCAGCATTTT.

V and J are TRBV27 and TRBJ2-7, with D perhaps matching TRBD2 (5 bases). V was shortened by 2 bases and J by 7 bases, with 15 bases between the two germline ends. The CDR3 loop spans 14 amino acids. CDR1 is MNHEY and CDR2 is SMNVEV in the germline V gene (reference sequence). The CDR3 spells CASSLMVSSGEQYF. The CDR3 DNA reads as TGTGCCAGCAGTTTAATGGTCTCTTCGGGAGAGCAGTACTTC.

This chain links TRBV6-2 or TRBV6-3 with TRBJ2-1; TRBD1 aligns across 7 bases. Trimming took 2 bases from V and 0 from J; bases not matched to a gene: 4. The V gene's germline CDR1 is MNHEY and CDR2 SVGEGT. The CDR3 is made up of 16 amino acids. The CDR3 DNA sequence: TGTGCCAGCAGTTACCCCAGGGGGAGCTCCTACAATGAGCAGTTCTTC. Translated: CASSYPRGSSYNEQFF.

The chain combines TRBV6-5 with TRBJ1-5, with TRBD1 matching 8 bases. Germline CDR1 and CDR2: MNHEY and SVGAGI. The CDR3 contains 14 residues. V dropped 5 bases and J dropped 2; count of bases not matched to a gene: 2. CDR3 DNA sequence: TGTGCCAGCAGTAACAGGGGGGGCAATCAGCCCCAGCATTTT. Translation: CASSNRGGNQPQHF.